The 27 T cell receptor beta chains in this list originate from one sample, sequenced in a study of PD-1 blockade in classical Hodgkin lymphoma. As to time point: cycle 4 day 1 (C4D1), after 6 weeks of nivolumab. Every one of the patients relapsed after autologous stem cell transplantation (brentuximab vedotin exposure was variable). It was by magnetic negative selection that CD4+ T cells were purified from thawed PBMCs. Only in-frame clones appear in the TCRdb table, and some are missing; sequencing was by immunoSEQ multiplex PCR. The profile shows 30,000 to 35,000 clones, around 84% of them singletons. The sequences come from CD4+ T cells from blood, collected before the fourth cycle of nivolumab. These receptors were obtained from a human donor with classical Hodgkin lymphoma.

CDR3 residues: CASSLRDREHEQYF. The CDR3, as DNA: TGTGCCAGCAGCCTCCGGGACAGGGAGCACGAGCAGTACTTC. J is TRBJ2-7 and V is TRBV28; 9 bases match TRBD1. Per germline, CDR1 MDHEN and CDR2 SYDVKM. The junction had 8 bases not matched to a gene; V was cut back by 6 bases and J by 5 bases. The CDR3 loop spans 14 amino acids.

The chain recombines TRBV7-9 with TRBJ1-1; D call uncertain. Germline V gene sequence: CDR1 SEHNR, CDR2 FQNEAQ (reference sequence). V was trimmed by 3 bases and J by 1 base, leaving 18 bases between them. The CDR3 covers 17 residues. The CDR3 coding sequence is TGTGCCAGCAGCTTTGAAGACATCGCGACCCGGAACACTGAAGCTTTCTTT. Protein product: CASSFEDIATRNTEAFF.

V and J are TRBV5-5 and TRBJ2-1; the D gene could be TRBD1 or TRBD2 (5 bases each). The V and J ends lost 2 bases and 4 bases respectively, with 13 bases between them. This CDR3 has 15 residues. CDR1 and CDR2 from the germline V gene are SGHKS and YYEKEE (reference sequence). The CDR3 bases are TGTGCCAGCAGCTTTGGGGGTGTTAAATACAATGAGCAGTTCTTC. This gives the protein CASSFGGVKYNEQFF.

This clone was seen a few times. The CDR3 coding sequence is TGCGCCAGCAGCTTGGGACAAAGCTCTGGAAACACCATATATTTT. It yields the protein CASSLGQSSGNTIYF. The rearrangement joins TRBV5-1 to TRBJ1-3; D is unclear. Germline CDR1 is SGHRS and CDR2 is YFSETQ. V gave up 0 bases and J gave up 0 bases, with 7 bases separating them. The CDR3 runs 15 residues.

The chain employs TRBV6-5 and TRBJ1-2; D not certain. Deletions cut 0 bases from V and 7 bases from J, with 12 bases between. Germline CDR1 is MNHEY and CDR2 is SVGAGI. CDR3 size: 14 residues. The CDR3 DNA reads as TGTGCCAGCAGTTACTCGTTAGAGGGTAGTGGCTACACCTTC. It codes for CASSYSLEGSGYTF.

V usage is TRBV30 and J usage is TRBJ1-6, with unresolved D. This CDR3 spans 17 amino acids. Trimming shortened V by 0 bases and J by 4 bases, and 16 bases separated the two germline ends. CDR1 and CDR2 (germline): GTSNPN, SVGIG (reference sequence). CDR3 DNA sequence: TGTGCCTGGAGTGTAGATCGGGGTGGGAGGTATAATTCACCCCTCCACTTT. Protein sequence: CAWSVDRGGRYNSPLHF. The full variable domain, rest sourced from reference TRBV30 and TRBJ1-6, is SQTIHQWPATLVQPVGSPLSLECTVEGTSNPNLYWYRQAAGRGLQLLFYSVGIGQISSEVPQNLSASRPQDRQFILSSKKLLLSDSGFYLCAWSVDRGGRYNSPLHFGNGTRLTVT.

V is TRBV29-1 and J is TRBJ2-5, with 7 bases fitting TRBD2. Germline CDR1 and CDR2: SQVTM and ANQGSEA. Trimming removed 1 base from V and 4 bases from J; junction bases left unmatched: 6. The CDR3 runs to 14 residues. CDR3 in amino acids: CSVEGAGFRETQYF. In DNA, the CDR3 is TGCAGCGTTGAAGGAGCGGGGTTCAGAGAGACCCAGTACTTC.

The CDR3 bases are TGTGCCAGCGCAAAGATTAACACTGAAGCTTTCTTT. Encoded protein: CASAKINTEAFF. This chain uses TRBV6-1 with TRBJ1-1; unclear D gene. Germline V CDR1 and CDR2: MNHNS, SASEGT. This CDR3 is 12 amino acids long. Trimming removed 8 bases at V and 2 bases at J, with 9 bases between.

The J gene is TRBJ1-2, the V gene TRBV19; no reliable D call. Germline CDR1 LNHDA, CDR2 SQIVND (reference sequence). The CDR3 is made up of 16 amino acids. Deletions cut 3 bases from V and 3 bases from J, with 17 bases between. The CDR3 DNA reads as TGTGCCAGTAGTATTCAGTCAAGGGAGCCGCACTATGGCTACACCTTC. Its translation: CASSIQSREPHYGYTF. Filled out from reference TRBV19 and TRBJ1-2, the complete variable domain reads DGGITQSPKYLFRKEGQNVTLSCEQNLNHDAMYWYRQDPGQGLRLIYYSQIVNDFQKGDIAEGYSVSREKKESFPLTVTSAQKNPTAFYLCASSIQSREPHYGYTFGSGTRLTVV.

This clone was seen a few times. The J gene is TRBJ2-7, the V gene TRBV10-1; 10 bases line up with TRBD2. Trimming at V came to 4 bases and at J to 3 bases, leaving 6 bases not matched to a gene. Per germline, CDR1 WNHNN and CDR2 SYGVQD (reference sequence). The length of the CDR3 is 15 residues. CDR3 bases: TGCGCCAGCAGTGCGAGCCTAGCGGGGGACTACGAGCAGTACTTC. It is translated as CASSASLAGDYEQYF.

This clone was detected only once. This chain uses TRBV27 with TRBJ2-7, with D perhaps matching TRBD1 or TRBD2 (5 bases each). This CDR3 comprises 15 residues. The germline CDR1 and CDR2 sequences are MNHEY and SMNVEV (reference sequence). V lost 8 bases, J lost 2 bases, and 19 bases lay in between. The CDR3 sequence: CASRNRGFTPYEQYF. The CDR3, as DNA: TGTGCCAGCCGCAACCGGGGCTTCACCCCCTACGAGCAGTACTTC.

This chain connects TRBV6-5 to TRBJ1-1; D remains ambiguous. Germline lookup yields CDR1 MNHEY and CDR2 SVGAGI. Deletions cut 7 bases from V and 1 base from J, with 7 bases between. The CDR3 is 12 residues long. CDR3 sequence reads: CASKKGNTEAFF. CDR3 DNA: TGTGCCAGCAAAAAGGGGAACACTGAAGCTTTCTTT.

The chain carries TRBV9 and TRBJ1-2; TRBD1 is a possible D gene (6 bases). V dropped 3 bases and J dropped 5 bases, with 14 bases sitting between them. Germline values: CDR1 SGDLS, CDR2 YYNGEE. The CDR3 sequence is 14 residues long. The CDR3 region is CASSEGVVGYGYTF. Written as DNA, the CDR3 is TGTGCCAGCAGCGAGGGGGTAGTGGGTTATGGCTACACCTTC.

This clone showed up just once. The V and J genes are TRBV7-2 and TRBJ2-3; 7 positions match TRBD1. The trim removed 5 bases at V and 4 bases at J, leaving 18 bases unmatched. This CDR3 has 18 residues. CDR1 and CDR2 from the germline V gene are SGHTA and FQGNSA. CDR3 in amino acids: CASSLRQGLIVWADTQYF. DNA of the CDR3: TGTGCCAGCAGCCTGAGACAGGGTCTAATTGTGTGGGCAGATACGCAGTATTTT. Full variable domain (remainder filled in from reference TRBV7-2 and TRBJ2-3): GAGVSQSPSNKVTEKGKDVELRCDPISGHTALYWYRQSLGQGLEFLIYFQGNSAPDKSGLPSDRFSAERTGGSVSTLTIQRTQQEDSAVYLCASSLRQGLIVWADTQYFGPGTRLTVL.

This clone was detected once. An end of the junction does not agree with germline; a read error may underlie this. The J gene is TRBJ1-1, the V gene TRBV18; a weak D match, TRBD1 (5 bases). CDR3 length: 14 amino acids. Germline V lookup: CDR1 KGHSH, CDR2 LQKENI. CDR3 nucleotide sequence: TGTGCCAGCTCCCCACGGGGGGGGAACACTGAAGCTTTCTTT. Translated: CASSPRGGNTEAFF.

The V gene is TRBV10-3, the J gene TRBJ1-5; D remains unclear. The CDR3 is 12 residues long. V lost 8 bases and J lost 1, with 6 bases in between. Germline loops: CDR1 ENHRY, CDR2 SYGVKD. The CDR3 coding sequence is TGTGCCATCGGGGAAAGCAATCAGCCCCAGCATTTT. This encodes CAIGESNQPQHF.

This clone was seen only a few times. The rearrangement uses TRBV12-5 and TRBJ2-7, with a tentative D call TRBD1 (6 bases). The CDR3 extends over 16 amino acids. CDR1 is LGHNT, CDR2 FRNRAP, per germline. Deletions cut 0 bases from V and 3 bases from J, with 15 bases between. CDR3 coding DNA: TGTGCTAGTGGTTTGGTTGGGCAGGGGCACTACTACGAGCAGTACTTC. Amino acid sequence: CASGLVGQGHYYEQYF.

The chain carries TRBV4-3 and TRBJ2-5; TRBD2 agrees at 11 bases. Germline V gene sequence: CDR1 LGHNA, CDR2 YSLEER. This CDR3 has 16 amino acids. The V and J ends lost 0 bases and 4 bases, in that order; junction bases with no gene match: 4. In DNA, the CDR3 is TGCGCCAGCAGCCAAGATAGCGGGGGGGCGGTAGAGACCCAGTACTTC. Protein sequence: CASSQDSGGAVETQYF.

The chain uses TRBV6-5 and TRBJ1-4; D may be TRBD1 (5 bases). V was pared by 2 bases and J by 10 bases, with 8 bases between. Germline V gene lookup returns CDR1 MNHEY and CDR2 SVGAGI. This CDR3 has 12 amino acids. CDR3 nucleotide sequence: TGTGCCAGCAGTTACAGTGGGGCAAAACTGTTTTTT. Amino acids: CASSYSGAKLFF.

The CDR3: CASSQAPRGRGWGQFF. CDR3 in DNA: TGTGCCAGCAGCCAAGCCCCACGGGGGCGAGGGTGGGGGCAGTTCTTC. The rearrangement uses TRBV4-2 and TRBJ2-1, with D possibly called TRBD1 or TRBD2 (6 bases each). This CDR3 is 16 amino acids long. The V gene's germline CDR1 is LGHNA and CDR2 YNFKEQ. V was cut by 1 base and J by 12 bases, with 22 bases left in between.

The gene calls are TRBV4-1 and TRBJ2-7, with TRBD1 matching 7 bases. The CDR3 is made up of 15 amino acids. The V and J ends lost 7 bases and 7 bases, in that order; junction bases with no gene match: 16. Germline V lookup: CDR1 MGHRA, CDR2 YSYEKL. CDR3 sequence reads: CASTPRGHNLQEQYF. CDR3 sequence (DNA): TGCGCCAGCACTCCTAGGGGGCACAATCTACAGGAGCAGTACTTC.

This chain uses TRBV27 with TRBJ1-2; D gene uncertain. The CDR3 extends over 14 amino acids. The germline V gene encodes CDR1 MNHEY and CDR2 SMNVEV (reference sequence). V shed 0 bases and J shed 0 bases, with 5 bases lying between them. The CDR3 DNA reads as TGTGCCAGCAGTTTATCGTGGACTAACTATGGCTACACCTTC. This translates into CASSLSWTNYGYTF.

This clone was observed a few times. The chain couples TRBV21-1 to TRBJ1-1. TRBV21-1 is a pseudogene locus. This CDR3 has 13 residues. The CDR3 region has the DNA TGTGCCAGCAGCACTGAAAAGAACACTGAAGCTTTCTTT. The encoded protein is CASSTEKNTEAFF.

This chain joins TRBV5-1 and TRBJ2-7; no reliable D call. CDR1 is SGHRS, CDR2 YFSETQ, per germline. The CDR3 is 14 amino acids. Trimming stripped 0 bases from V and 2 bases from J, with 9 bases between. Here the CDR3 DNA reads TGCGCCAGCAGCTTGGACGGCGGTCCCTACGAGCAGTACTTC. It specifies CASSLDGGPYEQYF.

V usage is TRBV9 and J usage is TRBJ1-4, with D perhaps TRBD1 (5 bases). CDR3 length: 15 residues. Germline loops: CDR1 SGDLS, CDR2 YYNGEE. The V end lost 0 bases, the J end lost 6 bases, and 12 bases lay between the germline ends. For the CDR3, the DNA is TGTGCCAGCAGCGTAGGTCCGGGGGAGGATGAAAAACTGTTTTTT. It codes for CASSVGPGEDEKLFF.

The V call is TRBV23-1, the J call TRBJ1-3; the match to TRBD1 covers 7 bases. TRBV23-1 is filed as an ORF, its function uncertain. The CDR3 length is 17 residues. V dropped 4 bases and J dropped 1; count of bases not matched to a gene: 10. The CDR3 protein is CASSPGDRDPSGNTIYF. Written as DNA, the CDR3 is TGCGCCAGCAGTCCCGGAGACAGGGACCCTTCTGGAAACACCATATATTTT.

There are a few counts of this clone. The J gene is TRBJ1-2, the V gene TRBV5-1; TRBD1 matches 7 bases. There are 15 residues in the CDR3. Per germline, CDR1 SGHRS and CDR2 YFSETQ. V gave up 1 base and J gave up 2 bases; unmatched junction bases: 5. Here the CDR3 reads CASSLFLGQNYGYTF. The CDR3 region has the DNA TGCGCCAGCAGCTTGTTTTTGGGACAGAACTATGGCTACACCTTC. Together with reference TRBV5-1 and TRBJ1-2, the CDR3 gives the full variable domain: KAGVTQTPRYLIKTRGQQVTLSCSPISGHRSVSWYQQTPGQGLQFLFEYFSETQRNKGNFPGRFSGRQFSNSRSEMNVSTLELGDSALYLCASSLFLGQNYGYTFGSGTRLTVV.